This T cell receptor beta chain was sequenced for a study of T cell responses to AZD1222 COVID-19 vaccine. The study, taken as a whole, reports: After two AZD1222 doses, spike-specific TCR breadth and depth rose versus day 0.

A word on this clone: Its antigen is still unknown.

Some clones are missing from TCRdb's copy, which holds only in-frame ones; the method was immunoSEQ multiplex PCR. The sample lists roughly 120,000 clones; 87% were seen once. The CDR3 covers 13 residues. The germline V and J ends were trimmed by 5 bases and 0 bases, with 7 bases remaining between them. The clonotype was recovered from an adult in good health. The chain recombines TRBV12-3 or TRBV12-4 with TRBJ2-5; D remains ambiguous. The material was peripheral blood, obtained on day 0 of AZD1222 vaccination. The CDR3 DNA reads as TGTGCCAGCAGTGCACCATACCAAGAGACCCAGTACTTC. It is translated as CASSAPYQETQYF.